The clone carrying this T cell receptor beta chain was recorded a few times. The CDR3 length is 14 residues. V lost 1 base and J 5 bases, leaving 9 bases between the germline ends. Germline V gives CDR1 LGHDT, CDR2 YNNKEL (reference sequence). RNA transcripts served as the template for amplifying TCR beta CDR3 regions. RT-PCR in the first round (using the HTBI primer set) targeted the TCR CDR3. TCRdb passed the multiplex PCR reads through MiXCR, listing each CDR3 protein once. Of 560,000 or so distinct CDR3 sequences in the sample, roughly 21% were seen once. The sample originates from a study of T cells in Graves' hyperthyroidism and ophthalmopathy.

The TCR was taken from a man aged 35 to 55 with Graves' ophthalmopathy. The sequenced material came from blood. The gene calls are TRBV3-1 and TRBJ1-5; no firm D call. CDR3 nucleotide sequence: TGTGCCAGCAGCCAAGGGGTCAGTGATCAGCCCCAGCATTTT. Residues: CASSQGVSDQPQHF. The whole variable domain, filled in from reference TRBV3-1 and TRBJ1-5, reads DTAVSQTPKYLVTQMGNDKSIKCEQNLGHDTMYWYKQDSKKFLKIMFSYNNKELIINETVPNRFSPKSPDKAHLNLHINSLELGDSAVYFCASSQGVSDQPQHFGDGTRLSIL.